A single sample is the source of the 5 T cell receptor beta chains below, sequenced in a study of T-cell reconstitution after alpha-beta-depleted transplantation in children. Preparation of the TCRbeta library was carried out with unique molecular identifiers. MiXCR was run by TCRdb on the PCR reads, yielding one entry per CDR3 protein. The sample lists about 980,000 distinct CDR3 sequences; 25% to 30% were seen once. The input for sequencing was PBMCs, mostly from graft donor cells, taken 360 days after TCRalphabeta/CD19-depleted stem cell transplant. The origin of the receptors is a boy younger than two who had a stem cell transplant for SCID, so the T cells may come from the graft donor.

This clonotype showed up just a few times. The J gene is TRBJ1-1, the V gene TRBV18, with 7 bases identical to TRBD1. CDR1 and CDR2 from the germline V gene are KGHSH and LQKENI. Trimming took 1 base from V and 2 from J; bases not matched to a gene: 7. The CDR3 length is 16 residues. The CDR3 is CASSPQGAGRNTEAFF. In nucleotides, the CDR3 is TGTGCCAGCTCACCACAGGGGGCCGGGAGAAACACTGAAGCTTTCTTT.

The V call is TRBV29-1, the J call TRBJ2-1; D is undetermined. The germline CDR1 and CDR2 sequences are SQVTM and ANQGSEA. Trimming shortened V by 2 bases and J by 6 bases, and 14 bases separated the two germline ends. This CDR3 comprises 14 residues. DNA for the CDR3: TGCAGCGTTGAATGGTTCGGGCCTTTCAATGAGCAGTTCTTC. This codes for CSVEWFGPFNEQFF.

This clonotype appeared a few times. The V gene is TRBV15, the J gene TRBJ1-2; weak D call: TRBD1 (5 bases). This CDR3 is built from 14 residues. Germline CDR1 is LNHNV and CDR2 is YYDKDF (reference sequence). V was cut by 8 bases and J by 0 bases, with 13 bases left in between. The CDR3 DNA reads as TGTGCCACCTCCACCCCAGGGCCTAACTATGGCTACACCTTC. As protein: CATSTPGPNYGYTF.

This clonotype has a handful of counts. The chain links TRBV11-2 to TRBJ2-3; D is perhaps TRBD2 (6 bases). Trimming removed 5 bases at V and 3 bases at J, with 15 bases between. Germline CDR1 is SGHAT and CDR2 is FQNNGV. The CDR3 spans 15 residues. The chain's CDR3 is CASSPSSGVTDTQYF. For the CDR3, the DNA is TGTGCCAGCAGCCCCAGTTCGGGGGTGACAGATACGCAGTATTTT.

In nucleotides, the CDR3 is TGCAGTGCTATCCCCACCCACCTAGCGGGGGCATACAATGAGCAGTTCTTC. As protein: CSAIPTHLAGAYNEQFF. The rearrangement joins TRBV20-1 to TRBJ2-1; 10 bases match TRBD2. Trimming took 4 bases from V and 4 from J; bases not matched to a gene: 13. The germline V gene has CDR1 DFQATT and CDR2 SNEGSKA (reference sequence). CDR3 length equals 17 residues.